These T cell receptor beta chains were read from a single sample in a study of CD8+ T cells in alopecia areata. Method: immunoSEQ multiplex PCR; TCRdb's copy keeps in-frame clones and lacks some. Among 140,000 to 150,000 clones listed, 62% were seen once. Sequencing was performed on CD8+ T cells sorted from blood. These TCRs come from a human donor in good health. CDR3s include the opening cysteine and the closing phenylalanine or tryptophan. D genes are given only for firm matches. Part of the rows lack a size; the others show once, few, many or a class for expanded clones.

CDR3: CASGWEYEQYF; DNA: TGTGCCAGCGGATGGGAATACGAGCAGTACTTC; length: 11; D: NA; J: TRBJ2-7; size: few; V: TRBV27
CDR3: CASSQDQLASDTQYF; DNA: TGCGCCAGCAGCCAAGATCAACTAGCTTCAGATACGCAGTATTTT; length: 15; D: NA; J: TRBJ2-3; size: NA; V: TRBV4-1
CDR3: CASRDQPGAGANVLTF; DNA: TGTGCCAGCAGGGATCAACCAGGGGCTGGGGCCAACGTCCTGACTTTC; length: 16; D: NA; J: TRBJ2-6; size: NA; V: TRBV7-9
CDR3: CASSITVTNTDTQYF; DNA: TGTGCCAGTAGTATCACGGTCACCAACACAGATACGCAGTATTTT; length: 15; D: NA; J: TRBJ2-3; size: NA; V: TRBV19
CDR3: CSVALAGNEQFF; DNA: TGCAGCGTCGCCCTAGCGGGGAATGAGCAGTTCTTC; length: 12; D: TRBD2; J: TRBJ2-1; size: NA; V: TRBV29-1
CDR3: CSVVATNTGELFF; DNA: TGCAGCGTGGTGGCTACGAACACCGGGGAGCTGTTTTTT; length: 13; D: NA; J: TRBJ2-2; size: few; V: TRBV29-1
CDR3: CASSVASGTSYEQYF; DNA: TGTGCCAGCAGCGTAGCTAGCGGTACCTCCTACGAGCAGTACTTC; length: 15; D: TRBD2; J: TRBJ2-7; size: NA; V: TRBV9
CDR3: CASSQSGLAGHNEQFF; DNA: TGCGCCAGCAGCCAAAGTGGACTAGCGGGCCACAATGAGCAGTTCTTC; length: 16; D: TRBD2; J: TRBJ2-1; size: once; V: TRBV4-1
CDR3: CASSSAGTAANYGYTF; DNA: TGCGCCAGCAGCTCAGCGGGGACAGCTGCTAACTATGGCTACACCTTC; length: 16; D: TRBD1; J: TRBJ1-2; size: NA; V: TRBV5-1
CDR3: CASSRRGYEQFF; DNA: TGTGCCAGCAGCCGCAGGGGTTATGAGCAGTTCTTC; length: 12; D: NA; J: TRBJ2-1; size: NA; V: TRBV14
CDR3: CSVEEGKYEQYF; DNA: TGCAGCGTTGAGGAGGGGAAGTACGAGCAGTACTTC; length: 12; D: NA; J: TRBJ2-7; size: NA; V: TRBV29-1
CDR3: CASSPSLGQGTYEQYF; DNA: TGTGCCAGCAGCCCTAGCCTCGGACAGGGGACATACGAGCAGTACTTC; length: 16; D: TRBD1; J: TRBJ2-7; size: NA; V: TRBV7-6
CDR3: CAIRGDISYEQYF; DNA: TGTGCCATCAGAGGGGACATCTCCTACGAGCAGTACTTC; length: 13; D: NA; J: TRBJ2-7; size: NA; V: TRBV2
CDR3: CSVEGDSGRDYEQYF; DNA: TGCAGCGTTGAAGGGGACTCGGGCAGGGACTACGAGCAGTACTTC; length: 15; D: NA; J: TRBJ2-7; size: once; V: TRBV29-1
CDR3: CASASGTYEQYF; DNA: TGTGCCAGCGCCAGCGGAACCTACGAGCAGTACTTC; length: 12; D: NA; J: TRBJ2-7; size: few; V: TRBV2
CDR3: CASSQSALTKNIQYF; DNA: TGTGCCAGCAGCCAGTCGGCCCTGACCAAAAACATTCAGTACTTC; length: 15; D: NA; J: TRBJ2-4; size: once; V: TRBV6-5
CDR3: CAWSESMESDYGYTF; DNA: TGTGCCTGGAGCGAAAGCATGGAATCGGACTATGGCTACACCTTC; length: 15; D: NA; J: TRBJ1-2; size: NA; V: TRBV30
CDR3: CASSPLQGRLYEQYF; DNA: TGTGCCAGCAGCCCCCTTCAGGGAAGGCTCTACGAGCAGTACTTC; length: 15; D: NA; J: TRBJ2-7; size: few; V: TRBV7-8
CDR3: CASRGGTTLWYF; DNA: TGTGCCAGCAGGGGAGGGACTACCTTATGGTACTTC; length: 12; D: TRBD2; J: TRBJ2-7; size: NA; V: TRBV2
CDR3: CASSPLASGAGANVLTF; DNA: TGTGCCAGCAGTCCCCTCGCATCGGGGGCTGGGGCCAACGTCCTGACTTTC; length: 17; D: NA; J: TRBJ2-6; size: NA; V: TRBV27
CDR3: CASSDVGENYGYTF; DNA: TGTGCCAGCAGTGATGTGGGGGAAAACTATGGCTACACCTTC; length: 14; D: NA; J: TRBJ1-2; size: once; V: TRBV2
CDR3: CASSSGASYEQYF; DNA: TGCGCCAGCAGCTCGGGGGCCTCCTACGAGCAGTACTTC; length: 13; D: NA; J: TRBJ2-7; size: NA; V: TRBV5-1
CDR3: CASSQVGTERGYEQYF; DNA: TGCGCCAGCAGCCAAGTGGGGACAGAACGGGGATACGAGCAGTACTTC; length: 16; D: TRBD1; J: TRBJ2-7; size: NA; V: TRBV4-1
CDR3: CASSGTSGRRETQYF; DNA: TGTGCCAGCAGTGGGACTAGCGGGAGACGAGAGACCCAGTACTTC; length: 15; D: TRBD2; J: TRBJ2-5; size: NA; V: TRBV2